The subject of this entry is one T cell receptor (beta chain). The sample belongs to a study of T-cell memory formation after mild COVID-19. TCRdb analysed the 5' RACE reads with MiXCR anew, one entry per CDR3 protein. The sample has 350,000 to 500,000 distinct CDR3 sequences, 15% to 20% seen once. Sequences were obtained from PBMCs or a T cell subset sorted from them (not recorded which). The receptor was derived from a man aged 18 to 29 who had mild COVID-19 (a few samples of this study predate the infection). Cell type and time point are not known.

The CDR3 region is CASSFVFQRDTPNYGYTF. The CDR3, as DNA: TGTGCCAGCAGCTTTGTCTTCCAGCGGGACACTCCCAACTATGGCTACACCTTC. V gene TRBV28 combines with J gene TRBJ1-2; tentatively, D is TRBD1 (6 bases). With 6 bases removed from V and 2 bases from J, the gap between germline ends came to 25 bases. CDR3 size: 18 residues. Germline CDR1 is MDHEN and CDR2 is SYDVKM.